This TCR beta chain was retrieved from a study of shared clonotypes between healthy human individuals. TCRdb's table, derived via immunoSEQ multiplex PCR, lists solely in-frame clones and lacks some. This table holds under 1 million clones, about 92% found once. Trimming removed 3 bases from V and 6 bases from J, with 12 bases in between. The germline CDR1 and CDR2 sequences are SQVTM and ANQGSEA. The CDR3 loop spans 13 amino acids. CD45RO-negative cells were positively selected for CCR7, leaving out terminally differentiated effector memory CD45RA+ cells. Sequencing was performed on naive CD8+ T cells sorted from blood. This TCR came from a man aged 25 to 40 in good health. The gene calls are TRBV29-1 and TRBJ2-1; D not certain. The CDR3, as DNA: TGCAGCGTTGACGACGGAGCAGGCAATGAGCAGTTCTTC. Residues: CSVDDGAGNEQFF.